The next 6 T cell receptor beta chains were all read from a single sample in a study of OX40 agonist ivuxolimab in advanced cancers. Method: immunoSEQ multiplex PCR; TCRdb's copy keeps in-frame clones and lacks some. The table includes more than 50,000 clones, approximately 89% detected once. The sample was CD4+ or CD8+ T cells sorted from blood, taken in a trial of the OX40 agonist ivuxolimab. Source of these receptors: an adult with an advanced solid tumor such as melanoma, head and neck, liver or kidney cancer.

The rearrangement links TRBV27 to TRBJ2-7, with 12 bases fitting TRBD1. The germline gives CDR1 MNHEY, CDR2 SMNVEV (reference sequence). The CDR3 is 15 amino acids. The ends lost 5 bases at V and 7 bases at J; junction bases unmatched: 9. CDR3 DNA sequence: TGTGCCAGCAGTGGCCGGGACAGGGGGCTTTGGGAGCAGTACTTC. It codes for CASSGRDRGLWEQYF.

V and J are TRBV27 and TRBJ2-3; no clear D gene. This CDR3 has 13 residues. From germline, CDR1 is MNHEY and CDR2 SMNVEV (reference sequence). Deletions cut 6 bases from V and 2 bases from J, with 9 bases between. The CDR3 spells CASSLVITDTQYF. CDR3 DNA: TGTGCCAGCAGCCTGGTTATCACAGATACGCAGTATTTT.

The gene calls are TRBV27 and TRBJ1-1; the D gene is possibly TRBD1 (5 bases). This CDR3 is built from 12 residues. Trimming took 3 bases from V and 8 from J, leaving 10 bases between them. Germline CDR1 is MNHEY and CDR2 is SMNVEV (reference sequence). The CDR3, as DNA: TGTGCCAGCAGTTTCCAGGGAACCGAAGCTTTCTTT. It encodes CASSFQGTEAFF.

The chain couples TRBV7-9 to TRBJ2-1; D unclear. The CDR3 is 15 amino acids. Germline assignment: CDR1 SEHNR and CDR2 FQNEAQ (reference sequence). V was shortened by 5 bases and J by 5 bases, with 16 bases between the two germline ends. The CDR3 loop reads CASSREAGPNNEQFF. CDR3 nucleotides: TGTGCCAGCAGCCGAGAAGCCGGGCCGAACAATGAGCAGTTCTTC.

V and J are TRBV10-3 and TRBJ2-7; 9 bases map to TRBD1. There are 12 residues in the CDR3. Germline CDR1 reads ENHRY; CDR2 reads SYGVKD. The CDR3 reads CAIGTGNYEQYF. CDR3 sequence (DNA): TGTGCAATCGGGACAGGGAATTACGAGCAGTACTTC.

This chain links TRBV2 with TRBJ2-1, with TRBD2 matching over 9 bases. The germline CDR1 and CDR2 sequences are SNHLY and FYNNEI. CDR3 length: 13 amino acids. The ends lost 4 bases at V and 8 bases at J; junction bases unmatched: 3. Written as DNA, the CDR3 is TGTGCCAGCAGTGGATTAGCGGGAGATGAGCAGTTCTTC. Residues: CASSGLAGDEQFF.